What follows describes a single T cell receptor (beta chain). The specificity of this receptor is unknown. No qualities accompany the bases; no much larger clone lies one base away. The sample is drawn from a study of T cell repertoires in cytomegalovirus infection (dated by TCRdb to about 2019). In terms of the full investigation: Recently identified HLA-C-restricted CMV epitopes, whose presentation resists viral immunomodulation, were targeted by peptide stimulations together with well-studied HLA-B-restricted epitopes. Because public TCR beta signatures pointed to carriage of CMV infection together with the matching HLA type, the HLA type of each donor mattered for the analysis. Overall results and qualifications from the work: Cumulative frequency of public TCR beta family members discriminated carriers of CMV infection plus the relevant HLA type in this cohort and an independent approximately 340-donor cohort. The ex vivo response was dominated by HLA-C-restricted CMV-specific TCR beta clonotypes, which also provided the single most frequent clonotype in two of eight donors.

The reads were generated on an Illumina HiSeq 1500. TCRdb took the public reads, trimmed them with fastp at Q25, ran MiXCR for clone calling and kept in-frame beta chains. Every entry covers one CDR3 protein and lists the most common genes and DNA from its rows. The sample table shows 200,000 or so distinct CDR3 sequences, and roughly 34% are seen once. The biggest ten clones account for 55% to 60% of the sample. Sample treatment or condition, as interpreted from the label and publication: in vitro stimulation with specific CMV peptide epitopes to enrich CMV-specific T cells. This sample comprised CD8+ T cells from cultured PBMCs, obtained from culture after CMV antigen stimulation. The source is a human donor in good health (CMV status not recorded). Some clones in this sample may be carry-over from other donors' samples.

The bases are TGTGCCAGCAGCCCCCGGGACAGGACCACCGGGGAGCTGTTTTTT. Its translation is CASSPRDRTTGELFF. Recombination connected TRBV7-9 to TRBJ2-2; TRBD1 fits 8 bases in the junction. The germline V gene (reference sequence) gives CDR1 as SEHNR and CDR2 as FQNEAQ. Taken from cysteine to phenylalanine, the CDR3 has 15 residues. The CDR3 DNA has 45 bases and is translated from base 1. V is trimmed back by 5 bases and J by 4 bases, and the junction contains 6 bases that no gene match accounts for.